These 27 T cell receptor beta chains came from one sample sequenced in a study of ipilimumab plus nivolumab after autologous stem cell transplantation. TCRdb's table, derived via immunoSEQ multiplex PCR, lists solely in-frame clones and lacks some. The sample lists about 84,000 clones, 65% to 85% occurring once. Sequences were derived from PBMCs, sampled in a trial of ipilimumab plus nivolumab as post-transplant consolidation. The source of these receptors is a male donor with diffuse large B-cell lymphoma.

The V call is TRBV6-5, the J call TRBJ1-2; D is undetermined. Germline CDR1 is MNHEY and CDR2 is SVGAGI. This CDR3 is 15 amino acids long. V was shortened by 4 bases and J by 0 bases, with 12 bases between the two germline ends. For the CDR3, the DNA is TGTGCCAGCAGTTCCCGGCGGACTACTAACTATGGCTACACCTTC. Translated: CASSSRRTTNYGYTF.

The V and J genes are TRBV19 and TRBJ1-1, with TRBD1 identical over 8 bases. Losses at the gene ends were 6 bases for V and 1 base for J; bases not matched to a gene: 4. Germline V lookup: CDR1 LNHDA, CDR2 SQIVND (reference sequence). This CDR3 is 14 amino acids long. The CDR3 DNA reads TGTGCCAGTAGAGACAGGGGAACGAACACTGAAGCTTTCTTT. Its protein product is CASRDRGTNTEAFF.

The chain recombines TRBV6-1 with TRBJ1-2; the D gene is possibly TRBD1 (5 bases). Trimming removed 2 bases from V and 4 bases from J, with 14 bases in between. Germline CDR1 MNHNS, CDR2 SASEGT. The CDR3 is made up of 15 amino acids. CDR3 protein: CASSEFGARTYGYTF. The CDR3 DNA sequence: TGTGCCAGCAGTGAATTCGGGGCGCGGACCTATGGCTACACCTTC.

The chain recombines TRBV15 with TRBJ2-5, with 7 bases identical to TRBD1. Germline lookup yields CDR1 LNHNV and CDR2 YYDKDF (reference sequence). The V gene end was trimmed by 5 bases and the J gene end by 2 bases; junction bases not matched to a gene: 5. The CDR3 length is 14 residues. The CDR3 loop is CATSGWTGQETQYF. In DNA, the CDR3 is TGTGCCACCAGCGGCTGGACAGGTCAAGAGACCCAGTACTTC.

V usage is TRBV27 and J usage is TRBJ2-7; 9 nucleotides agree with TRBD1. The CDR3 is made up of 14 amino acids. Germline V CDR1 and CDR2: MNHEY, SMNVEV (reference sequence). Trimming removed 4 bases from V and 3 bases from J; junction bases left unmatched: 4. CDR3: CASSSQGAGYEQYF. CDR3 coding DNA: TGTGCCAGCAGTTCACAGGGGGCGGGCTACGAGCAGTACTTC.

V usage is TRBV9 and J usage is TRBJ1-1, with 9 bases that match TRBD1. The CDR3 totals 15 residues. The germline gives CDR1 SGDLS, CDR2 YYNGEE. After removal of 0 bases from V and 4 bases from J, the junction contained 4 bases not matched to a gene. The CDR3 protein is CASSVEGQGSTEAFF. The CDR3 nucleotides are TGTGCCAGCAGCGTAGAGGGACAGGGTAGCACTGAAGCTTTCTTT. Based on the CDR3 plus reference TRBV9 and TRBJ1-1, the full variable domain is DSGVTQTPKHLITATGQRVTLRCSPRSGDLSVYWYQQSLDQGLQFLIQYYNGEERAKGNILERFSAQQFPDLHSELNLSSLELGDSALYFCASSVEGQGSTEAFFGQGTRLTVV.

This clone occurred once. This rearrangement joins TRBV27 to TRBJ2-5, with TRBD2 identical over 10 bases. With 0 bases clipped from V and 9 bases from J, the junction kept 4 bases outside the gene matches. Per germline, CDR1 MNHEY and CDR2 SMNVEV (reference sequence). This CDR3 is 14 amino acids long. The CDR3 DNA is TGTGCCAGCAGTTTATCAGGGCTAGCGGGGGCCCAGTACTTC. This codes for CASSLSGLAGAQYF.

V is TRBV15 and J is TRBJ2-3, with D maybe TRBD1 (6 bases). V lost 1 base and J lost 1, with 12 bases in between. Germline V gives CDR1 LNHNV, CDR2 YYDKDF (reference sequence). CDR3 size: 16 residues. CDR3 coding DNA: TGTGCCACCAGCAGAGTGAGGGGGACCCGCACAGATACGCAGTATTTT. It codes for CATSRVRGTRTDTQYF.

This CDR3 is CASSFYFNQPQHF. The DNA for the CDR3 is TGTGCCAGCAGCTTTTACTTTAATCAGCCCCAGCATTTT. The chain recombines TRBV7-2 with TRBJ1-5; D remains unclear. This CDR3 spans 13 amino acids. The V end was cut by 3 bases, the J end by 4 bases, with 7 bases between. Germline CDR1 is SGHTA and CDR2 is FQGNSA.

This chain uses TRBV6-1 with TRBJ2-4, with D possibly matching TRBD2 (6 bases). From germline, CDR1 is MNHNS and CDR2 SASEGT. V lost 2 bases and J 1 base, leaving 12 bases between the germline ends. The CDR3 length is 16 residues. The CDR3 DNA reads TGTGCCAGCAGTGAAATGGAGGGGCGGGCCAAAAACATTCAGTACTTC. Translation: CASSEMEGRAKNIQYF.

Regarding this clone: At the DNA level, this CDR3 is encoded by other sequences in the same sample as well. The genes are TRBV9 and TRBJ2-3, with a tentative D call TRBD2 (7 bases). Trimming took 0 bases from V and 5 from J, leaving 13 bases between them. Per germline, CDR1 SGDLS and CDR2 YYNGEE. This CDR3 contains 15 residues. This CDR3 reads CASSVGGGALDTQYF. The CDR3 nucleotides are TGTGCCAGCAGCGTAGGTGGGGGGGCCTTAGATACGCAGTATTTT.

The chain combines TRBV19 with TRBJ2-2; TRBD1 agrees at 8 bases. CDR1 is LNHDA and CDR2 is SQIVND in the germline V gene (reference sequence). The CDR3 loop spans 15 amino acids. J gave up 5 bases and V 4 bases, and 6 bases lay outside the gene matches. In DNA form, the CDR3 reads TGTGCCAGTAGTAGGGACAGGAGCGGGACCGGGGAGCTGTTTTTT. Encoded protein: CASSRDRSGTGELFF.

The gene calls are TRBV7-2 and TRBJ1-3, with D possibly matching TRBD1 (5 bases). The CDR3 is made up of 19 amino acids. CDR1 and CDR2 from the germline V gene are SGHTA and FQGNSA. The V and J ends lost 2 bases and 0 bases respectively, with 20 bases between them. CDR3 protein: CASSLRQPGALSSGNTIYF. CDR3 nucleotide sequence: TGTGCCAGCAGCTTAAGACAGCCCGGGGCCCTGAGCTCTGGAAACACCATATATTTT.

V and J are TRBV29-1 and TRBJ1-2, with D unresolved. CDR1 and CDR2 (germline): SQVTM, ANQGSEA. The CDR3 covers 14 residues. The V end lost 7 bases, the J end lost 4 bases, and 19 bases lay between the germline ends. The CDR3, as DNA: TGCAGCGCCAACGGCGTAGGGTCAGGCTATGGCTACACCTTC. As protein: CSANGVGSGYGYTF.

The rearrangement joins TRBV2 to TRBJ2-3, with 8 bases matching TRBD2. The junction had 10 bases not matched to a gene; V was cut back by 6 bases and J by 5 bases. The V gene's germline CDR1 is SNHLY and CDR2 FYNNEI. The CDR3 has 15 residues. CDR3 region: CASSTIGLAEDTQYF. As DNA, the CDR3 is TGTGCCAGCAGCACTATAGGACTAGCAGAAGATACGCAGTATTTT.

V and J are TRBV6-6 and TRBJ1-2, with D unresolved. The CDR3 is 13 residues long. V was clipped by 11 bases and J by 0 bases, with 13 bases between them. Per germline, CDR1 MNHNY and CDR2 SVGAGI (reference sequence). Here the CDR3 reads CASGGSANYGYTF. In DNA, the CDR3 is TGTGCCTCGGGCGGGTCAGCTAACTATGGCTACACCTTC.

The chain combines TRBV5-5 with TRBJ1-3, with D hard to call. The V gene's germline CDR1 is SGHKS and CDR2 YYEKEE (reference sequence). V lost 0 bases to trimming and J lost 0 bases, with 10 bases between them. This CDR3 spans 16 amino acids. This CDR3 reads CASSLAFWSSGNTIYF. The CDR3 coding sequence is TGTGCCAGCAGCTTGGCCTTTTGGTCCTCTGGAAACACCATATATTTT.

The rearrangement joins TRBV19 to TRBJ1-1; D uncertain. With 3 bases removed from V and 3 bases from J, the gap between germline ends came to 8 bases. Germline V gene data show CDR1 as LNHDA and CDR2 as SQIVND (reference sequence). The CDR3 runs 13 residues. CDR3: CASSMRGYTEAFF. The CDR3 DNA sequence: TGTGCCAGTAGTATGCGAGGGTACACTGAAGCTTTCTTT. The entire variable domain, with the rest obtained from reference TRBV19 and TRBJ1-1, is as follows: DGGITQSPKYLFRKEGQNVTLSCEQNLNHDAMYWYRQDPGQGLRLIYYSQIVNDFQKGDIAEGYSVSREKKESFPLTVTSAQKNPTAFYLCASSMRGYTEAFFGQGTRLTVV.

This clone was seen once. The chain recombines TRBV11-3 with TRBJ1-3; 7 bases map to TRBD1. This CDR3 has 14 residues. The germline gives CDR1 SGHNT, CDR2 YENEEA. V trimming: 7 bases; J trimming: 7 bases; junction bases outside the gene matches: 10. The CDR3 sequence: CASKVVTGENTIYF. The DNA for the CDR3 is TGTGCCAGCAAAGTAGTTACAGGGGAGAACACCATATATTTT.

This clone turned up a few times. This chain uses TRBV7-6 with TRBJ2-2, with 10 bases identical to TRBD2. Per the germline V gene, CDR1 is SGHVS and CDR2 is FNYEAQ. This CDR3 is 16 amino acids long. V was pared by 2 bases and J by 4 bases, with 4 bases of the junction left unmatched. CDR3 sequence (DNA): TGTGCCAGCAGCTTAACGGGACTAGCGTTCACCGGGGAGCTGTTTTTT. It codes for CASSLTGLAFTGELFF.

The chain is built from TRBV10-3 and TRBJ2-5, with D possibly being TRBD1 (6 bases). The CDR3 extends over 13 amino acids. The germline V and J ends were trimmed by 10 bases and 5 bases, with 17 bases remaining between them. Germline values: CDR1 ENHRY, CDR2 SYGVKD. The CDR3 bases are TGTGCCACCCACCGGGACACGTCGGAGACCCAGTACTTC. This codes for CATHRDTSETQYF.

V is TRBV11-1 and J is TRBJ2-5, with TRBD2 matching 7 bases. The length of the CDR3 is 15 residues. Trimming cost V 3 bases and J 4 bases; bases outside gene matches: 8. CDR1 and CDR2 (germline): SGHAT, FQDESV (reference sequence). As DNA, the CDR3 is TGTGCCAGCAGCTTGGGGTCGGGGGGAGGAGAGACCCAGTACTTC. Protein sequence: CASSLGSGGGETQYF. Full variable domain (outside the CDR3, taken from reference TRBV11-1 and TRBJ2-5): EAEVAQSPRYKITEKSQAVAFWCDPISGHATLYWYRQILGQGPELLVQFQDESVVDDSQLPKDRFSAERLKGVDSTLKIQPAELGDSAMYLCASSLGSGGGETQYFGPGTRLLVL.

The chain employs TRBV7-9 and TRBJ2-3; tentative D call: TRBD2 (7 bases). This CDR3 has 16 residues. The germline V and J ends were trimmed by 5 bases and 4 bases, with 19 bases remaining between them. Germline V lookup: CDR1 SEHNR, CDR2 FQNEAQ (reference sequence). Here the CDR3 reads CASSGGVRGASDTQYF. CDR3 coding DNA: TGTGCCAGCAGCGGAGGGGTCCGGGGGGCCTCAGATACGCAGTATTTT.

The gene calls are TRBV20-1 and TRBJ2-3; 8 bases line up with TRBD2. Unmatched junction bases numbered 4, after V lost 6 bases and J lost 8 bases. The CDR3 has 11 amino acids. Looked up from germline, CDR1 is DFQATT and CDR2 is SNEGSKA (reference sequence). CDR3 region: CSASAGGTQYF. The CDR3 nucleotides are TGCAGTGCGAGTGCGGGGGGTACGCAGTATTTT.

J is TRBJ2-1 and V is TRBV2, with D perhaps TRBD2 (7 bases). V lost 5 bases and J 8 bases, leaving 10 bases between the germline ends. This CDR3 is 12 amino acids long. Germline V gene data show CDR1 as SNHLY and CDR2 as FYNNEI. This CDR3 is CASSLGGDEQFF. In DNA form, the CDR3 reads TGTGCCAGCAGTCTAGGGGGGGATGAGCAGTTCTTC.

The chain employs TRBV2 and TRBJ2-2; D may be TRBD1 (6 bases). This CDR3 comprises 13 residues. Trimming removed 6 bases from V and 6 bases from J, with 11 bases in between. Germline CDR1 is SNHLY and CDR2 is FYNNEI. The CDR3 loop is CASRIRGAGELFF. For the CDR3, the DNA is TGTGCCAGCAGGATCAGGGGTGCCGGGGAGCTGTTTTTT.

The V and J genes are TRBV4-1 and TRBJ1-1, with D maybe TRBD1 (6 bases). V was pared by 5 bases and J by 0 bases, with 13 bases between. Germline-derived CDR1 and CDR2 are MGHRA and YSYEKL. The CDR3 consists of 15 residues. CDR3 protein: CASSERTALNTEAFF. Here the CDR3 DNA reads TGCGCCAGCAGCGAGCGGACAGCTCTGAACACTGAAGCTTTCTTT.